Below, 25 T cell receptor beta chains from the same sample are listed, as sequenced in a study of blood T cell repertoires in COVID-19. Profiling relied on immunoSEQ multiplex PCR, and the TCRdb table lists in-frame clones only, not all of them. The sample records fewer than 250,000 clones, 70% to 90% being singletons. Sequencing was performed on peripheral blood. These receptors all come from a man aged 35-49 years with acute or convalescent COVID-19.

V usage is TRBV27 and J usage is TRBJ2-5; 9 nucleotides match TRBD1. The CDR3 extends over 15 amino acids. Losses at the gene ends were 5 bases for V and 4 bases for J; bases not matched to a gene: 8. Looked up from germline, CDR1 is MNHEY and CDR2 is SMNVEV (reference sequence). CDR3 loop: CASSKRQGEGETQYF. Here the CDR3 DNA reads TGTGCCAGCAGTAAACGACAGGGGGAAGGAGAGACCCAGTACTTC.

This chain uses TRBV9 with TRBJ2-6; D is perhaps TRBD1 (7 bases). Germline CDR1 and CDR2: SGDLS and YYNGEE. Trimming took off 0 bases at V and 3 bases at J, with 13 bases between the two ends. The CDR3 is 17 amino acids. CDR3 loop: CASSVAGGGDGANVLTF. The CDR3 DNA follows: TGTGCCAGCAGCGTAGCTGGAGGGGGCGATGGGGCCAACGTCCTGACTTTC. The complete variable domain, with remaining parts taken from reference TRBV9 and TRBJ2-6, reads DSGVTQTPKHLITATGQRVTLRCSPRSGDLSVYWYQQSLDQGLQFLIQYYNGEERAKGNILERFSAQQFPDLHSELNLSSLELGDSALYFCASSVAGGGDGANVLTFGAGSRLTVL.

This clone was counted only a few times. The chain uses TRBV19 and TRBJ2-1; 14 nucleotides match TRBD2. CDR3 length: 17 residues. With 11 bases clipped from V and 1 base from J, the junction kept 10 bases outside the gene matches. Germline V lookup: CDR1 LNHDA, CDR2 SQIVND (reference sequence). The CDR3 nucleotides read TGTGCCGTCCGTGGGACTAGCGGGAGTGGGTCCTACAATGAGCAGTTCTTC. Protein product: CAVRGTSGSGSYNEQFF.

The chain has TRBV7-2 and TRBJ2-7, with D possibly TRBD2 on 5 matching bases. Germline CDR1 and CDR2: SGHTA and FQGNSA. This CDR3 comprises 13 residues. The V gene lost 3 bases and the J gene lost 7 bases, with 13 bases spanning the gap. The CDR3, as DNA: TGTGCCAGCAGCTTCGGCGGGTCGAGGGAGCAGTACTTC. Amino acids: CASSFGGSREQYF.

CDR3 DNA: TGTGCCAGCAGCTTATTGGGAGCGGGGGGAACCACCGGGGAGCTGTTTTTT. Its translation is CASSLLGAGGTTGELFF. V gene TRBV7-2 combines with J gene TRBJ2-2; 9 bases agree with TRBD2. CDR3 size: 17 residues. Germline CDR1 SGHTA, CDR2 FQGNSA. Trimming at V came to 2 bases and at J to 4 bases, leaving 8 bases not matched to a gene. Based on the CDR3 plus reference TRBV7-2 and TRBJ2-2, the full variable domain is GAGVSQSPSNKVTEKGKDVELRCDPISGHTALYWYRQSLGQGLEFLIYFQGNSAPDKSGLPSDRFSAERTGGSVSTLTIQRTQQEDSAVYLCASSLLGAGGTTGELFFGEGSRLTVL.

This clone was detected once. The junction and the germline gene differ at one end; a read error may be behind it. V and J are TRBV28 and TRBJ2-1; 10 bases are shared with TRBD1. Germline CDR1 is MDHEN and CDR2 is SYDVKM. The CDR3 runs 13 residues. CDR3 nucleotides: TGTGCCAGCAGTTTAGTCGGGACAGGGGAAATCATCTTC. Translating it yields CASSLVGTGEIIF.

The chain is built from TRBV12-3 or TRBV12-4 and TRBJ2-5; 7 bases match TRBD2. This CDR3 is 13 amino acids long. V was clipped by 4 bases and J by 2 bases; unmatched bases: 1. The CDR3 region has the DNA TGTGCCAGCAGTTCGGGGGGTCAAGAGACCCAGTACTTC. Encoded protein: CASSSGGQETQYF.

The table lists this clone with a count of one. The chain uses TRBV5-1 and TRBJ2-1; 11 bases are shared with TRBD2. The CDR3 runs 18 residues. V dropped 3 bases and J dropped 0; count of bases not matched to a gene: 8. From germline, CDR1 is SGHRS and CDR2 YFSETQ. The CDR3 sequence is CASSSPTSGDRSYNEQFF. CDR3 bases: TGCGCCAGCAGCTCCCCGACTAGCGGGGACCGCTCCTACAATGAGCAGTTCTTC. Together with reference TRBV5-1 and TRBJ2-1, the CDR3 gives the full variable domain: KAGVTQTPRYLIKTRGQQVTLSCSPISGHRSVSWYQQTPGQGLQFLFEYFSETQRNKGNFPGRFSGRQFSNSRSEMNVSTLELGDSALYLCASSSPTSGDRSYNEQFFGPGTRLTVL.

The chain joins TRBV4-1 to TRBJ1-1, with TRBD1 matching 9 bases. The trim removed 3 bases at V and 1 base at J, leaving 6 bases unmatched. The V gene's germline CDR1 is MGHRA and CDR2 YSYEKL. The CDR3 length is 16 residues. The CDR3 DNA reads TGCGCCAGCAGCCATGCAGGGACAGGGACGAACACTGAAGCTTTCTTT. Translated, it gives CASSHAGTGTNTEAFF.

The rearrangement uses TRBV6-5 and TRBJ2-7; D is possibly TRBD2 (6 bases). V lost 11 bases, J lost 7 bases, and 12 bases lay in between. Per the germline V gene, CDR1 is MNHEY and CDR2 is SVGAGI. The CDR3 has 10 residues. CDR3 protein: CAGGRREQYF. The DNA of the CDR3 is TGTGCCGGGGGGAGACGGGAGCAGTACTTC.

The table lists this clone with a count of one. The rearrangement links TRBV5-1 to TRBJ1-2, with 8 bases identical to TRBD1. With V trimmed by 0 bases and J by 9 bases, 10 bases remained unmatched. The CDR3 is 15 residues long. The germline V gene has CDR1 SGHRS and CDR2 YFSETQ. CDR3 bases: TGCGCCAGCAGCTTGGTAACAGGGGGACCCCATAGCTACACCTTC. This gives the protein CASSLVTGGPHSYTF.

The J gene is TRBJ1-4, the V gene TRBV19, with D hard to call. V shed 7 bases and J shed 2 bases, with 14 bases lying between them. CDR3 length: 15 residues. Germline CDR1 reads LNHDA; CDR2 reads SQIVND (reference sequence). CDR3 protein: CASKPQVATNEKLFF. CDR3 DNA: TGTGCCAGTAAACCCCAGGTCGCTACTAATGAAAAACTGTTTTTT.

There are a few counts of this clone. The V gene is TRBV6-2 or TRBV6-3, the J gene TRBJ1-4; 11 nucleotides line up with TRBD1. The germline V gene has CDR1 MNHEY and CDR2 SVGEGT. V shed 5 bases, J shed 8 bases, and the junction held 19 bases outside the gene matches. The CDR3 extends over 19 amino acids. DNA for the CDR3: TGTGCCAGCAGTCGGCCTCTACGATCGGACAGGGGGCGGTCGGAAAAACTGTTTTTT. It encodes CASSRPLRSDRGRSEKLFF.

CDR3 nucleotides: TGCGCCACCCTACGGACAGCAGGTAGCAATCAGCCCCAGCATTTT. Translating it yields CATLRTAGSNQPQHF. The chain couples TRBV10-1 to TRBJ1-5; a possible D gene is TRBD1 (6 bases). V was clipped by 10 bases and J by 0 bases, with 16 bases between them. Germline V gene sequence: CDR1 WNHNN, CDR2 SYGVQD (reference sequence). The CDR3 runs 15 residues.

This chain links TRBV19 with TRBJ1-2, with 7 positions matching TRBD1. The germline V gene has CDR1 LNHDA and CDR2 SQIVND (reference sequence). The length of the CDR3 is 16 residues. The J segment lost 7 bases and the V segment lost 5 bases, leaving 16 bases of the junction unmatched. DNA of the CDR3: TGTGCCAGTAGTCCCCCTCCACAGGGGTTGAGGCCTGGCTACACCTTC. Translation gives CASSPPPQGLRPGYTF.

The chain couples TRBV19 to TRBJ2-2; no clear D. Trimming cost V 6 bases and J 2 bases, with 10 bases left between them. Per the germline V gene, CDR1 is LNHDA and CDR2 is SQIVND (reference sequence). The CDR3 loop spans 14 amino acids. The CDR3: CASSLLVNTGELFF. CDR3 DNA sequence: TGTGCCAGTAGCCTATTAGTAAACACCGGGGAGCTGTTTTTT.

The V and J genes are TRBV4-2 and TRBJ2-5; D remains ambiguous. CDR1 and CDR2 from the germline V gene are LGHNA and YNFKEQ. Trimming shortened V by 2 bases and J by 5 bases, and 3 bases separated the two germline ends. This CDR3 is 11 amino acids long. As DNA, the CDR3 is TGTGCCAGCAGCCAACTGGAGACCCAGTACTTC. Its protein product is CASSQLETQYF.

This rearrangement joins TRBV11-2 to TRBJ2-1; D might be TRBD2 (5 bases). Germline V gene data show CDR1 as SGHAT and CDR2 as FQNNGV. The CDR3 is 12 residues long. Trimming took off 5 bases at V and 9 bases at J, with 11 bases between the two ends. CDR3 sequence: CASSDRGAEQFF. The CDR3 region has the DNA TGTGCCAGCAGCGACCGGGGAGCTGAGCAGTTCTTC.

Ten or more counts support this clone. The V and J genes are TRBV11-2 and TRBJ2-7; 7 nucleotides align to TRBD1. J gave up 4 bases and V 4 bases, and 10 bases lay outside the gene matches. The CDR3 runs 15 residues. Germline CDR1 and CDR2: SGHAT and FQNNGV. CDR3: CASSSSGTAEYEQYF. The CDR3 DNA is TGTGCCAGCAGCTCTTCCGGGACAGCAGAGTACGAGCAGTACTTC.

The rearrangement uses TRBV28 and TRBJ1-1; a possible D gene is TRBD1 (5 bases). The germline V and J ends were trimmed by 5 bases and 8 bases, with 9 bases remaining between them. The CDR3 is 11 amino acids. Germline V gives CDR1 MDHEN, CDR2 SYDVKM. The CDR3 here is CASSIWTEAFF. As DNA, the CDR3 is TGTGCCAGCAGTATTTGGACAGAAGCTTTCTTT.

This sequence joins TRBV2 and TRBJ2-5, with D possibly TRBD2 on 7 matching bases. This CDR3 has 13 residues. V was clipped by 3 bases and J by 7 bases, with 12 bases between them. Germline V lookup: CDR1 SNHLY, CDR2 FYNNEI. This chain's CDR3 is CASSDAGALTQYF. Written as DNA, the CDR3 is TGTGCCAGCAGTGATGCGGGGGCTCTGACCCAGTACTTC.

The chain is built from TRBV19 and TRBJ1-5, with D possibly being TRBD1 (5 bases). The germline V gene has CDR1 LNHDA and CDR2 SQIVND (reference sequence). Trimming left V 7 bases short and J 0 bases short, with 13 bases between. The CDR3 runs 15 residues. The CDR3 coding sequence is TGTGCCAGTACCCTTACGACAGTTAGCAATCAGCCCCAGCATTTT. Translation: CASTLTTVSNQPQHF.

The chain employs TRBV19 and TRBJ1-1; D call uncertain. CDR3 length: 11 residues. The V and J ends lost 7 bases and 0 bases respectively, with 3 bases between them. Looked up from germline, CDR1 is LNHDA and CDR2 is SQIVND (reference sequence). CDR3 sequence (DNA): TGTGCCAGTATAATGAACACTGAAGCTTTCTTT. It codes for CASIMNTEAFF.

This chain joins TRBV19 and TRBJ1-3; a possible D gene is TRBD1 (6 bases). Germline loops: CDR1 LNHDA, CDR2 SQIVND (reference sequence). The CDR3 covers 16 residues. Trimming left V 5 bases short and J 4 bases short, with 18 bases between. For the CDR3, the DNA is TGTGCCAGTAGTCGCACTCCAGGGGTTTTCGGAAACACCATATATTTT. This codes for CASSRTPGVFGNTIYF. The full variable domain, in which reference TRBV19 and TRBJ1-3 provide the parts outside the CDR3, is DGGITQSPKYLFRKEGQNVTLSCEQNLNHDAMYWYRQDPGQGLRLIYYSQIVNDFQKGDIAEGYSVSREKKESFPLTVTSAQKNPTAFYLCASSRTPGVFGNTIYFGEGSWLTVV.

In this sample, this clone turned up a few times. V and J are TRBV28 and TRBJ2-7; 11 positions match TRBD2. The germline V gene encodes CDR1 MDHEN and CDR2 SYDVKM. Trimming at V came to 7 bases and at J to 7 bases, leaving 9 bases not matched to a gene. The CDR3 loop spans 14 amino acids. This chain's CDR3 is CASTVSGRAEEQYF. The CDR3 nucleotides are TGTGCCAGCACCGTTAGCGGGAGGGCTGAGGAGCAGTACTTC.